A single sample is the source of the 8 T cell receptor beta chains below, sequenced in a study of blood T cell repertoires in COVID-19. TCRdb keeps only in-frame clones here, not all; method: immunoSEQ multiplex PCR. Here the sample spans about 420,000 clones, approximately 90% being singletons. Input material: peripheral blood. The receptor set was obtained from a man in his late teens or twenties with COVID-19, enrolled during active disease.

The chain links TRBV6-5 to TRBJ1-4, with 7 positions matching TRBD1. Germline V gene data show CDR1 as MNHEY and CDR2 as SVGAGI. The CDR3 covers 13 residues. V lost 6 bases to trimming and J lost 10 bases; unmatched junction nucleotides: 8. As DNA, the CDR3 is TGTGCCAGCAGGACAGGGAACGAAGGAAAACTGTTTTTT. It codes for CASRTGNEGKLFF.

In DNA form, the CDR3 reads TGTGCCAGCAGCTCCCTCCACGGACTAGCGGGGGGGGGAGAGACCCAGTACTTC. Protein product: CASSSLHGLAGGGETQYF. This chain uses TRBV13 with TRBJ2-5; the match to TRBD2 covers 15 bases. Looked up from germline, CDR1 is PRHDT and CDR2 is FYEKMQ (reference sequence). Germline trimming cut 4 bases from V and 4 bases from J; bases unmatched to any gene: 10. There are 18 residues in the CDR3. Together with reference TRBV13 and TRBJ2-5, the CDR3 gives the full variable domain: AAGVIQSPRHLIKEKRETATLKCYPIPRHDTVYWYQQGPGQDPQFLISFYEKMQSDKGSIPDRFSAQQFSDYHSELNMSSLELGDSALYFCASSSLHGLAGGGETQYFGPGTRLLVL.

The V and J genes are TRBV5-1 and TRBJ2-5, with TRBD2 matching over 8 bases. This CDR3 is built from 15 residues. The germline V gene has CDR1 SGHRS and CDR2 YFSETQ. V dropped 2 bases and J dropped 5; count of bases not matched to a gene: 8. The CDR3, as DNA: TGCGCCAGCAGCTTTTCCGGGAGGGCCGGTGAGACCCAGTACTTC. This translates into CASSFSGRAGETQYF.

The V and J genes are TRBV12-3 or TRBV12-4 and TRBJ2-2, with TRBD1 identical over 7 bases. The CDR3 is 12 amino acids. The J segment lost 9 bases and the V segment lost 6 bases, leaving 4 bases of the junction unmatched. The CDR3 DNA reads as TGTGCCAGCAGACAGGGGATAAGGGAGCTGTTTTTT. Protein product: CASRQGIRELFF.

This clone was picked up one time. The rearrangement joins TRBV24-1 to TRBJ2-1, with TRBD2 matching over 7 bases. J gave up 9 bases and V 3 bases, and 10 bases lay outside the gene matches. The V gene's germline CDR1 is KGHDR and CDR2 SFDVKD. The CDR3 totals 15 residues. DNA for the CDR3: TGTGCCACCAGTGATACCGGGACTACCCTCGGTGAGCAGTTCTTC. It is translated as CATSDTGTTLGEQFF.

The chain is built from TRBV9 and TRBJ2-3; tentative D call: TRBD1 (7 bases). The germline CDR1 and CDR2 sequences are SGDLS and YYNGEE. Trimming shortened V by 3 bases and J by 2 bases, and 13 bases separated the two germline ends. CDR3 length: 15 amino acids. The CDR3 reads CASSAGGTVTDTQYF. The DNA of the CDR3 is TGTGCCAGCAGCGCGGGCGGGACAGTCACAGATACGCAGTATTTT.

The genes are TRBV7-9 and TRBJ2-1; TRBD2 matches at 7 bases. Looked up from germline, CDR1 is SEHNR and CDR2 is FQNEAQ (reference sequence). With 8 bases clipped from V and 8 bases from J, the junction kept 12 bases outside the gene matches. This CDR3 has 14 residues. The CDR3 protein is CASLGGIWVDEQFF. The CDR3 DNA is TGTGCCAGCTTGGGGGGGATTTGGGTGGATGAGCAGTTCTTC.

This clone appeared once. The V and J genes are TRBV6-6 and TRBJ1-1, with 9 nucleotides matching TRBD1. The CDR3 is 14 residues long. The V gene's germline CDR1 is MNHNY and CDR2 SVGAGI (reference sequence). Unmatched junction bases numbered 3, after V lost 6 bases and J lost 1 base. CDR3 sequence reads: CASRTGGRNTEAFF. In nucleotides, the CDR3 is TGTGCCAGCAGGACAGGGGGTAGGAACACTGAAGCTTTCTTT.